Listed here are 20 T cell receptor beta chains from one sample, sequenced in a study of multiple sclerosis patients with progressive multifocal leukoencephalopathy. Noted time point: before natalizumab initiation. Clones were read by immunoSEQ multiplex PCR, and TCRdb kept only the in-frame ones, dropping some. Found here are about 30,000 clones, almost 95% of them singletons; the top ten hold 1.9%. The material sequenced was PBMCs. Source of these receptors: a man aged 25 to 40 with multiple sclerosis.

J is TRBJ2-3 and V is TRBV7-7, with D possibly being TRBD2 (6 bases). The V and J ends lost 5 bases and 0 bases respectively, with 12 bases between them. CDR3 size: 15 residues. Germline values: CDR1 SSHAT, CDR2 FNYEAQ (reference sequence). The CDR3: CASSIGTSSTDTQYF. The CDR3 DNA is TGTGCCAGCAGCATCGGGACTTCTAGCACAGATACGCAGTATTTT.

This chain connects TRBV4-2 to TRBJ2-1; tentative D call: TRBD2 (5 bases). Deletions cut 1 base from V and 0 bases from J, with 7 bases between. The CDR3 runs 15 residues. The germline CDR1 and CDR2 sequences are LGHNA and YNFKEQ. In DNA, the CDR3 is TGTGCCAGCAGCCAAGTCCGGGACTCCTACAATGAGCAGTTCTTC. Amino acids: CASSQVRDSYNEQFF.

The chain recombines TRBV4-1 with TRBJ2-7, with D maybe TRBD2 (6 bases). CDR1 and CDR2 (germline): MGHRA, YSYEKL. There are 11 residues in the CDR3. Deletions cut 3 bases from V and 12 bases from J, with 12 bases between. The CDR3, as DNA: TGCGCCAGCAGCCACGCCGGGAGTTTGTACGTC. Its translation is CASSHAGSLYV.

The chain employs TRBV4-2 and TRBJ2-7; 9 bases map to TRBD2. There are 13 residues in the CDR3. Trimming at V came to 4 bases and at J to 2 bases, leaving 0 bases not matched to a gene. Germline-derived CDR1 and CDR2 are LGHNA and YNFKEQ. The CDR3 region is CASSPSGAYEQYF. CDR3 nucleotides: TGTGCCAGCAGCCCTAGCGGGGCCTACGAGCAGTACTTC.

This clone was seen only a few times. V and J are TRBV10-2 and TRBJ1-5; D gene unclear. Trimming stripped 6 bases from V and 3 bases from J, with 6 bases between. The CDR3 consists of 12 residues. Germline-derived CDR1 and CDR2 are WSHSY and SAAADI. The CDR3 DNA follows: TGCGCCAGCAGACAGATCAATCAGCCCCAGCATTTT. It translates to CASRQINQPQHF.

The chain has TRBV4-3 and TRBJ2-7, with 11 positions matching TRBD2. CDR1 LGHNA and CDR2 YSLEER come from the germline V gene. The CDR3 is 16 residues long. The V segment lost 1 base and the J segment 7 bases; nucleotides outside the gene matches: 9. DNA for the CDR3: TGCGCCAGCAGCCAAGGGATAGCGGGAGGGCCGGGGGAGCAGTACTTC. This codes for CASSQGIAGGPGEQYF.

V and J are TRBV7-8 and TRBJ2-2, with 13 bases matching TRBD2. The CDR3 loop spans 16 amino acids. Germline loops: CDR1 SGHVS, CDR2 FQNEAQ. Losses at the gene ends were 4 bases for V and 6 bases for J; bases not matched to a gene: 5. CDR3 loop: CASSSWTSGRPGELFF. The CDR3 region has the DNA TGTGCCAGCAGCTCTTGGACTAGCGGGAGACCCGGGGAGCTGTTTTTT.

The chain couples TRBV7-6 to TRBJ2-5, with D perhaps TRBD2 (5 bases). This CDR3 has 14 residues. CDR1 is SGHVS and CDR2 is FNYEAQ in the germline V gene. Between the trimmed V and J ends, which lost 5 bases and 1 base, there was a span of 11 bases. The CDR3: CASSPRTGQETQYF. CDR3 DNA: TGTGCCAGCAGCCCCCGGACTGGCCAAGAGACCCAGTACTTC. The whole variable domain, filled in from reference TRBV7-6 and TRBJ2-5, reads GAGVSQSPRYKVTKRGQDVALRCDPISGHVSLYWYRQALGQGPEFLTYFNYEAQQDKSGLPNDRFSAERPEGSISTLTIQRTEQRDSAMYRCASSPRTGQETQYFGPGTRLLVL.

The rearrangement uses TRBV7-8 and TRBJ1-2; 7 bases match TRBD1. Germline V gene lookup returns CDR1 SGHVS and CDR2 FQNEAQ. The CDR3 runs 18 residues. The V gene end was trimmed by 3 bases and the J gene end by 3 bases; junction bases not matched to a gene: 16. Here the CDR3 reads CASSFELQGNRLDYGYTF. CDR3 bases: TGTGCCAGCAGCTTTGAACTACAGGGGAATCGTCTGGACTATGGCTACACCTTC. Together with reference TRBV7-8 and TRBJ1-2, the CDR3 gives the full variable domain: GAGVSQSPRYKVAKRGQDVALRCDPISGHVSLFWYQQALGQGPEFLTYFQNEAQLDKSGLPSDRFFAERPEGSVSTLKIQRTQQEDSAVYLCASSFELQGNRLDYGYTFGSGTRLTVV.

CDR3 loop: CASRFRGTPNTEAFF. The CDR3 bases are TGCGCCAGCAGATTTCGTGGGACACCAAACACTGAAGCTTTCTTT. The chain combines TRBV4-3 with TRBJ1-1; a possible D gene is TRBD1 (6 bases). CDR1 is LGHNA and CDR2 is YSLEER in the germline V gene. This CDR3 has 15 amino acids. V was clipped by 6 bases and J by 2 bases, with 16 bases between them.

This sequence joins TRBV11-2 and TRBJ2-5; maybe TRBD2 (5 bases). Trimming removed 1 base from V and 1 base from J, with 10 bases in between. The germline V gene encodes CDR1 SGHAT and CDR2 FQNNGV. CDR3 size: 15 residues. The CDR3 coding sequence is TGTGCCAGCAGCTTAGCACCACTAGTCCAAGAGACCCAGTACTTC. This translates into CASSLAPLVQETQYF.

The J gene is TRBJ1-1, the V gene TRBV18, with D maybe TRBD1 (6 bases). The CDR3 length is 14 residues. V lost 5 bases and J lost 2, with 12 bases in between. Germline assignment: CDR1 KGHSH and CDR2 LQKENI. Written as DNA, the CDR3 is TGTGCCAGCTCAACCCGACAGGACAACACTGAAGCTTTCTTT. It specifies CASSTRQDNTEAFF.

J is TRBJ2-5 and V is TRBV7-9; 8 bases agree with TRBD2. The V gene's germline CDR1 is SEHNR and CDR2 FQNEAQ (reference sequence). The CDR3 spans 14 residues. The ends lost 7 bases at V and 0 bases at J; junction bases unmatched: 4. CDR3 protein: CASIPGGDQETQYF. CDR3 in DNA: TGTGCCAGCATCCCCGGGGGGGACCAAGAGACCCAGTACTTC. Full variable domain (outside the CDR3, taken from reference TRBV7-9 and TRBJ2-5): DTGVSQNPRHKITKRGQNVTFRCDPISEHNRLYWYRQTLGQGPEFLTYFQNEAQLEKSRLLSDRFSAERPKGSFSTLEIQRTEQGDSAMYLCASIPGGDQETQYFGPGTRLLVL.

This chain joins TRBV5-1 and TRBJ2-7, with 10 positions matching TRBD1. The J segment lost 1 base and the V segment lost 4 bases, leaving 5 bases of the junction unmatched. Germline CDR1 is SGHRS and CDR2 is YFSETQ. The CDR3 covers 15 residues. CDR3 in DNA: TGCGCCAGCAGCGGGGGGACAGGGGATTCCTACGAGCAGTACTTC. As protein: CASSGGTGDSYEQYF. Full variable domain (missing parts from reference TRBV5-1 and TRBJ2-7): KAGVTQTPRYLIKTRGQQVTLSCSPISGHRSVSWYQQTPGQGLQFLFEYFSETQRNKGNFPGRFSGRQFSNSRSEMNVSTLELGDSALYLCASSGGTGDSYEQYFGPGTRLTVT.

The chain uses TRBV5-4 and TRBJ2-7, with TRBD1 matching 8 bases. V shed 4 bases and J 4 bases; nucleotides not matched to a gene: 7. The CDR3 loop spans 14 amino acids. In germline, CDR1 is SGHNT, CDR2 YYREEE (reference sequence). The CDR3 protein is CASSPRQGRYEQYF. CDR3 in DNA: TGTGCCAGCAGCCCCAGACAGGGGAGGTACGAGCAGTACTTC.

This rearrangement joins TRBV10-3 to TRBJ2-1, with D perhaps TRBD2 (6 bases). From germline, CDR1 is ENHRY and CDR2 SYGVKD. The CDR3 runs 12 residues. V was cut by 6 bases and J by 9 bases, with 12 bases left in between. This chain's CDR3 is CAISATSTEQFF. The CDR3 DNA reads as TGTGCCATCAGCGCCACTAGCACTGAGCAGTTCTTC.

The chain joins TRBV7-2 to TRBJ1-1; D perhaps matches TRBD1 (5 bases). The CDR3 length is 14 residues. Germline lookup yields CDR1 SGHTA and CDR2 FQGNSA. V lost 1 base to trimming and J lost 5 bases, with 11 bases between them. This chain's CDR3 is CASSLVARVTEAFF. Written as DNA, the CDR3 is TGTGCCAGCAGCTTAGTTGCCAGGGTAACTGAAGCTTTCTTT.

V usage is TRBV7-6 and J usage is TRBJ2-7; 7 nucleotides agree with TRBD2. CDR1 is SGHVS and CDR2 is FNYEAQ in the germline V gene. V was pared by 5 bases and J by 3 bases, with 7 bases of the junction left unmatched. The CDR3 sequence is 14 residues long. CDR3 nucleotide sequence: TGTGCCAGCAGCGGGGCTAGCGGAGACTACGAGCAGTACTTC. Translating gives CASSGASGDYEQYF.

This chain joins TRBV9 and TRBJ1-2; a possible D gene is TRBD1 (6 bases). V shed 4 bases and J shed 4 bases, with 23 bases lying between them. This CDR3 has 17 amino acids. The germline V gene encodes CDR1 SGDLS and CDR2 YYNGEE. The CDR3 coding sequence is TGTGCCAGCAGCCCAGGCAGGGGAGTCCGGTGGAGCTATGGCTACACCTTC. It translates to CASSPGRGVRWSYGYTF.

The chain uses TRBV7-2 and TRBJ1-4, with D possibly TRBD1 on 5 matching bases. Germline CDR1 is SGHTA and CDR2 is FQGNSA. The V end lost 0 bases, the J end lost 10 bases, and 18 bases lay between the germline ends. The CDR3 contains 16 residues. The CDR3 DNA sequence: TGTGCCAGCAGCTTAGCGCTGCCCAGGGAAGGTGGAAAACTGTTTTTT. Its protein is CASSLALPREGGKLFF.